This T cell receptor (beta chain) was identified during a study of breast tumors, draining lymph nodes, adjacent tissues. This CDR3 is 14 amino acids long. The germline CDR1 and CDR2 sequences are SGHAT and FQNNGV. V was shortened by 5 bases and J by 4 bases, with 15 bases between the two germline ends. Breast cancer patients provided tissue from their axillary draining lymph nodes. This clonotype was found many times. In TCRdb, the multiplex PCR reads were re-called with MiXCR into one record per CDR3 protein. This table has over 100,000 distinct CDR3 sequences, 20% to 25% appearing once. This TCR was recovered from a female donor with breast cancer. Some clones in this sample may be carry-over from other donors' samples. This rearrangement joins TRBV11-2 to TRBJ2-7, with D perhaps matching TRBD2 (7 bases). Sequences were obtained from axillary lymph node tissue. The CDR3 is CASSPGGGLYEQYF. CDR3 nucleotides: TGTGCCAGCAGCCCAGGAGGGGGACTATACGAGCAGTACTTC.